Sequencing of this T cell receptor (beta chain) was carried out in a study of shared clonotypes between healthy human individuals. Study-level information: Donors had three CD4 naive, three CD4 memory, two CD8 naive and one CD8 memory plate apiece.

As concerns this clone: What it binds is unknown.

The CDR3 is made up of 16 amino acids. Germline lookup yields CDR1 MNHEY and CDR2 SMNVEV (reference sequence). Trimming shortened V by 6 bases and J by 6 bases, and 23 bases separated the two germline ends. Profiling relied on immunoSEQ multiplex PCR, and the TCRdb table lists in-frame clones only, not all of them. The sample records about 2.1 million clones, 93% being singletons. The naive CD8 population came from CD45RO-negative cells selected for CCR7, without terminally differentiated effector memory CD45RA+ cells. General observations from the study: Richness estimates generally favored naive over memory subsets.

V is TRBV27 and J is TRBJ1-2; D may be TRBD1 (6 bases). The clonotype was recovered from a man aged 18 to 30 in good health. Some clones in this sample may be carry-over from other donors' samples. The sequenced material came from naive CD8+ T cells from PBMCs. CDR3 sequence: CASRVLGGQGSDGYTF. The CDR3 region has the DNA TGTGCCAGCAGGGTCCTAGGAGGGCAGGGGTCGGATGGCTACACCTTC.